These 9 T cell receptor beta chains were sequenced from one sample in a study of shared clonotypes between healthy human individuals. Sequenced by immunoSEQ multiplex PCR; TCRdb stores in-frame clones only, minus some. The data contain approximately 710,000 clones, 80% to 95% of them singletons. Sequencing was performed on memory CD8+ T cells from PBMCs. The subset: CD45RO+ cells pooled with CCR7-negative TemRA cells. The source of these receptors is a man aged 18 to 30 in good health. Some clones in this sample may be carry-over from other donors' samples.

This chain links TRBV29-1 with TRBJ2-5; weak D call: TRBD1 (6 bases). TRBJ2-7 matches the DNA end more closely, so the J call is doubtful. In germline, CDR1 is SQVTM, CDR2 ANQGSEA. The CDR3 is 13 amino acids. The CDR3 region has the DNA TGCAGCGTTGAAGGGGACAACTCCTACGAGCAGTACTTC. Protein product: CSVEGDNSYEQYF.

This chain uses TRBV5-4 with TRBJ2-2; D is uncertain. The V end lost 6 bases, the J end lost 5 bases, and 8 bases lay between the germline ends. CDR1 is SGHNT, CDR2 YYREEE, per germline (reference sequence). The CDR3 totals 12 residues. The chain's CDR3 is CASTFVTGELFF. CDR3 bases: TGTGCCAGCACCTTCGTAACCGGGGAGCTGTTTTTT.

The rearrangement uses TRBV27 and TRBJ2-7, with 9 bases aligning to TRBD2. Germline CDR1 and CDR2: MNHEY and SMNVEV (reference sequence). V shed 9 bases, J shed 7 bases, and the junction held 16 bases outside the gene matches. The CDR3 contains 15 residues. The CDR3: CASSLIAGAGGEQYF. Here the CDR3 DNA reads TGTGCCAGTTCTTTGATAGCGGGAGCCGGGGGTGAGCAGTACTTC.

V and J are TRBV9 and TRBJ2-5, with D possibly matching TRBD1 (6 bases). Trimming left V 4 bases short and J 4 bases short, with 14 bases between. This CDR3 is 14 amino acids long. CDR1 and CDR2 from the germline V gene are SGDLS and YYNGEE. The CDR3 coding sequence is TGTGCCAGCAGCCCAGGACAGTCCCCAGAGACCCAGTACTTC. Its protein is CASSPGQSPETQYF.

The genes are TRBV7-8 and TRBJ2-7; D uncertain. Germline loops: CDR1 SGHVS, CDR2 FQNEAQ. V gave up 0 bases and J gave up 3 bases, with 9 bases separating them. CDR3 length: 14 amino acids. The CDR3 is CASSLADHHYEQYF. Written as DNA, the CDR3 is TGTGCCAGCAGCTTAGCGGACCACCACTACGAGCAGTACTTC.

This clone was detected only once. CDR3 in amino acids: CASSVGTGLNSYEQYF. CDR3 bases: TGTGCCAGCAGCGTAGGGACAGGCCTTAACTCCTACGAGCAGTACTTC. The chain couples TRBV9 to TRBJ2-7; TRBD1 aligns across 7 bases. This CDR3 is built from 16 residues. Germline lookup yields CDR1 SGDLS and CDR2 YYNGEE. J was trimmed by 0 bases and V by 0 bases; bases with no gene match: 6.

As regards this clone: The sample has other DNA sequences that encode this CDR3 too. The gene calls are TRBV10-2 and TRBJ2-1; TRBD2 agrees at 8 bases. CDR1 WSHSY and CDR2 SAAADI come from the germline V gene. The CDR3 extends over 14 amino acids. Trimming cost V 6 bases and J 0 bases; bases outside gene matches: 1. The CDR3 reads CASRSGSSYNEQFF. CDR3 nucleotides: TGCGCCAGCAGGAGCGGGAGCTCCTACAATGAGCAGTTCTTC.

The chain uses TRBV11-2 and TRBJ1-2; TRBD1 aligns across 8 bases. The CDR3 has 13 residues. V was clipped by 5 bases and J by 8 bases; unmatched bases: 7. The germline V gene encodes CDR1 SGHAT and CDR2 FQNNGV. The DNA of the CDR3 is TGTGCCAGCAGCGCAGGGGGCGCGGCGGGCTACACCTTC. This gives the protein CASSAGGAAGYTF.

This clone was observed a single time. The chain uses TRBV30 and TRBJ2-1; 11 bases fit TRBD2. Germline V gene sequence: CDR1 GTSNPN, CDR2 SVGIG (reference sequence). The CDR3 is 14 amino acids. V shed 0 bases, J shed 6 bases, and the junction held 1 base outside the gene matches. The CDR3 region has the DNA TGTGCCTGGAGTGTACTAGCGGGAGTCAATGAGCAGTTCTTC. It yields the protein CAWSVLAGVNEQFF. The full variable domain, in which reference TRBV30 and TRBJ2-1 provide the parts outside the CDR3, is SQTIHQWPATLVQPVGSPLSLECTVEGTSNPNLYWYRQAAGRGLQLLFYSVGIGQISSEVPQNLSASRPQDRQFILSSKKLLLSDSGFYLCAWSVLAGVNEQFFGPGTRLTVL.